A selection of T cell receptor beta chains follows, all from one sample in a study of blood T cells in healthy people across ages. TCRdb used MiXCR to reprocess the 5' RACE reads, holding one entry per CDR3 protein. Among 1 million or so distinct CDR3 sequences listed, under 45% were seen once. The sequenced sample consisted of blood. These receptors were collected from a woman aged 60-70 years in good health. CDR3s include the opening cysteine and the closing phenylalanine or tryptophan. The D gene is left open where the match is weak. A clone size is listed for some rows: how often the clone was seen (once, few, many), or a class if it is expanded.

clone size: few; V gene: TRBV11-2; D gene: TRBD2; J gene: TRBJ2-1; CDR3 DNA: TGTGCCAGCAGCTCAACCGGGACTAGCAGTACCCAGTTCTTC; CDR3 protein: CASSSTGTSSTQFF
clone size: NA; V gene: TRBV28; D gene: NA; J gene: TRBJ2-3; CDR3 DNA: TGTGCCAGCAGTTTCCGGGGACCTACAGATACGCAGTATTTT; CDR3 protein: CASSFRGPTDTQYF
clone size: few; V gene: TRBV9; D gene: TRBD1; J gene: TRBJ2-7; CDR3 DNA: TGTGCCAGCAGCGTAGCGGGGACAGCCAACTACGAGCAGTACTTC; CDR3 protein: CASSVAGTANYEQYF
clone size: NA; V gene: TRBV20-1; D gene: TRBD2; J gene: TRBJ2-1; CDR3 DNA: TGCAGTGCTAGAGACAGCGGGAGCACTAATGAGCAGTTCTTC; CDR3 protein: CSARDSGSTNEQFF
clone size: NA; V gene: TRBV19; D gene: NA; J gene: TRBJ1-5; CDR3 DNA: TGTGCCAGTAGTTTTCAGGGGTGGAATCAGCCCCAGCATTTT; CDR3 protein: CASSFQGWNQPQHF
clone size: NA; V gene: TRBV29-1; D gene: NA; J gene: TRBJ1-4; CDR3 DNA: TGCAGCGTTGCAATCGGGCAGCCCAAAATTAATGAAAAACTGTTTTTT; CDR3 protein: CSVAIGQPKINEKLFF
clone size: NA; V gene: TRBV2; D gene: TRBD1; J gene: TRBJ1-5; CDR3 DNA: TGTGCCAGCAGCCCGGACAGGGGGCTTCAGCCCCAGCATTTT; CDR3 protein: CASSPDRGLQPQHF
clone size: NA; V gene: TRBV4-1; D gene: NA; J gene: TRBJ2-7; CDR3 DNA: TGCGCCAGCAGCCAAGGCCCCGCTCGACGGGTAGGGGACTACGAGCAGTACTTC; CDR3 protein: CASSQGPARRVGDYEQYF
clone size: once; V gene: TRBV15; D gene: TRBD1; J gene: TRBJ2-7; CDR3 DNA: TGTGTCACCAGCAGAGCCGGGACAGGACCTTACGAGCAGTACTTC; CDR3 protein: CVTSRAGTGPYEQYF
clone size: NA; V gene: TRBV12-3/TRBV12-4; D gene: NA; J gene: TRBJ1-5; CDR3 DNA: TGTGCTAGCAGTCCGGACGCGGGGAATCAGCCCCAGCATTTT; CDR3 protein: CASSPDAGNQPQHF
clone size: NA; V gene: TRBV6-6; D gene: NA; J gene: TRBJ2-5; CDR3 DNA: TGTGCCAGCAGCGTCGTCGGCCTCCAAGAGACCCAGTACTTC; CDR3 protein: CASSVVGLQETQYF
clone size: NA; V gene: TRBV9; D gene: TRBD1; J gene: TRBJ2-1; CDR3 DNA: TGTGCCAGCAGCGTAGAGGGACAGGGGATTTATGAGCAGTTCTTC; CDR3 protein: CASSVEGQGIYEQFF
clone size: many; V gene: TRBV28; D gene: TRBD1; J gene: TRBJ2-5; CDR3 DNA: TGTGCCAGCATGGCGGGGGTTTTGGACAGGGGGGACCTTCAAGAGACCCAGTACTTC; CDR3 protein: CASMAGVLDRGDLQETQYF
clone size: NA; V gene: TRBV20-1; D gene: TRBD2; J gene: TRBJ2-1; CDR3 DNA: TGCAGTGCTCCGCCTAGCGGCCCCTCCTACAATGAGCAGTTCTTC; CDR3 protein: CSAPPSGPSYNEQFF
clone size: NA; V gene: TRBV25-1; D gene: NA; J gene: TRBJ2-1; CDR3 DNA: TGTGCCAGCAGTGAATCCTGGGGGACCGAGCAGTTCTTC; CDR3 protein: CASSESWGTEQFF
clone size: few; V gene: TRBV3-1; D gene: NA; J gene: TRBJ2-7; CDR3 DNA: TGTGCCAGCAGCCCCCGGACCGAGGGAGGTAACGAGCAGTACTTC; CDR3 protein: CASSPRTEGGNEQYF
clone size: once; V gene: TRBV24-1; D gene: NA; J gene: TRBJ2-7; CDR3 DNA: TGTGCCACCAGTGGACCGGCCTCCTACAATGAGCAGTACTTC; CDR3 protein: CATSGPASYNEQYF